Shown below are 15 T cell receptor beta chains from a single sample sequenced in a study of control samples from healthy donors and cancer patients (dated by TCRdb to 2020 to 2021). The library relied on the immunoSEQ multiplex PCR assay. TCRdb took over this immuneACCESS table, retaining in-frame rearrangements with V and J assigned. Such tables are incomplete; in checked studies, under half of the missing clones stem from an unresolved V gene, and the remainder is unexplained. This sample gives some 170,000 clones in total; about 94% of them show up just once. The leading ten clones occupy less than 15% of the sample. Specimen: PBMCs. These receptors came from a man in his sixties with colorectal cancer.

The rearrangement joins TRBV6-1 to TRBJ1-4; D gene ambiguous. There are 16 residues in the CDR3. In germline, CDR1 is MNHNS, CDR2 SASEGT. V lost 0 bases, J lost 5 bases, and 13 bases lay in between. The chain's CDR3 is CASSEASGWVNEKLFF. CDR3 nucleotide sequence: TGTGCCAGCAGTGAAGCGTCGGGTTGGGTAAATGAAAAACTGTTTTTT.

This clone has only one observation. V is TRBV7-9 and J is TRBJ2-1; D is perhaps TRBD2 (5 bases). The V gene lost 4 bases and the J gene lost 3 bases, with 16 bases spanning the gap. In germline, CDR1 is SEHNR, CDR2 FQNEAQ (reference sequence). This CDR3 comprises 16 residues. The CDR3 spells CASSSDSGPYYNEQFF. Written as DNA, the CDR3 is TGTGCCAGCAGCTCGGACTCTGGGCCTTACTACAATGAGCAGTTCTTC.

This chain joins TRBV24-1 and TRBJ1-4; D gene unclear. Germline values: CDR1 KGHDR, CDR2 SFDVKD. Trimming left V 0 bases short and J 3 bases short, with 13 bases between. CDR3 length: 17 residues. CDR3: CATSDLCLGRSNEKLFF. The CDR3 DNA reads TGTGCCACCAGTGATTTGTGTTTAGGGAGGTCTAATGAAAAACTGTTTTTT.

This chain uses TRBV7-9 with TRBJ1-2; D gene uncertain. There are 13 residues in the CDR3. V gave up 9 bases and J gave up 6 bases, with 17 bases separating them. Germline V gene lookup returns CDR1 SEHNR and CDR2 FQNEAQ (reference sequence). The CDR3 nucleotides are TGTGCCAGTTTGAGGGTTGGGCCCGATGGCTACACCTTC. Its translation: CASLRVGPDGYTF.

This rearrangement joins TRBV7-2 to TRBJ2-7; the D is unclear. Germline CDR1 reads SGHTA; CDR2 reads FQGNSA. The CDR3 is 13 amino acids. V was pared by 2 bases and J by 6 bases, with 11 bases between. CDR3 loop: CASSLLMEGEQYF. As DNA, the CDR3 is TGTGCCAGCAGCTTACTGATGGAAGGCGAGCAGTACTTC.

This clone was seen only once. The J gene is TRBJ1-5, the V gene TRBV27; 7 bases agree with TRBD1. CDR1 is MNHEY, CDR2 SMNVEV, per germline (reference sequence). J lost 7 bases, V lost 6 bases, and 3 bases had no gene match. CDR3 size: 12 residues. CDR3 protein: CASRGGGQPQHF. Here the CDR3 DNA reads TGTGCCAGCAGAGGGGGCGGCCAGCCCCAGCATTTT.

The chain is built from TRBV15 and TRBJ2-6; D unclear. Germline CDR1 and CDR2: LNHNV and YYDKDF (reference sequence). Trimming took 4 bases from V and 4 from J, leaving 11 bases between them. There are 15 residues in the CDR3. CDR3: CATSNRARGANVLTF. The CDR3 nucleotides are TGTGCCACCAGCAACCGGGCCAGGGGGGCCAACGTCCTGACTTTC.

This sequence joins TRBV6-5 and TRBJ2-3; D possibly corresponds to TRBD2 (6 bases). Trimming cost V 4 bases and J 5 bases, with 7 bases left between them. This CDR3 comprises 12 residues. Germline V lookup: CDR1 MNHEY, CDR2 SVGAGI. DNA of the CDR3: TGTGCCAGCAGTTCGGGAGTAGATACGCAGTATTTT. It is translated as CASSSGVDTQYF.

The chain is built from TRBV18 and TRBJ1-4, with a possible D match to TRBD1 (6 bases). The germline gives CDR1 KGHSH, CDR2 LQKENI. The CDR3 is 16 amino acids. Trimming took 2 bases from V and 4 from J, leaving 14 bases between them. The chain's CDR3 is CASSPFDRRINEKLFF. The CDR3 DNA reads TGTGCCAGCTCACCATTCGACAGGCGAATTAATGAAAAACTGTTTTTT.

This clone was observed a single time. V usage is TRBV5-1 and J usage is TRBJ1-1; TRBD1 might be the D (5 bases). The CDR3 contains 15 residues. The germline V gene encodes CDR1 SGHRS and CDR2 YFSETQ. Trimming shortened V by 2 bases and J by 8 bases, and 19 bases separated the two germline ends. The CDR3 DNA is TGCGCCAGCAGCTTAGGTGCAGGGCCTTTTCGGGAAGCTTTCTTT. Residues: CASSLGAGPFREAFF.

V gene TRBV11-3 combines with J gene TRBJ2-3; 13 bases fit TRBD2. Looked up from germline, CDR1 is SGHNT and CDR2 is YENEEA. J lost 4 bases, V lost 5 bases, and 12 bases had no gene match. This CDR3 region has 18 residues. The CDR3 nucleotides read TGTGCCAGCAGCCCGGGACTAGCGGGGTGGCAGGGGCCAGATACGCAGTATTTT. It translates to CASSPGLAGWQGPDTQYF.

This chain joins TRBV7-6 and TRBJ2-3, with TRBD2 identical over 10 bases. Germline V gives CDR1 SGHVS, CDR2 FNYEAQ. V lost 5 bases to trimming and J lost 0 bases; unmatched junction nucleotides: 5. The CDR3 contains 16 residues. In DNA, the CDR3 is TGTGCCAGCAGCAAAACTAGCGGGGTTAGCACAGATACGCAGTATTTT. Protein: CASSKTSGVSTDTQYF.

The V call is TRBV3-1 (or the pseudogene TRBV3-2), the J call TRBJ1-1; a weak D match, TRBD1 (5 bases). CDR3 size: 13 residues. Trimming pared 3 bases from V and 4 bases from J, leaving 9 bases between. The V gene's germline CDR1 is LGHDT and CDR2 YNNKEL (reference sequence). The chain's CDR3 is CASSQVGTTEAFF. CDR3 DNA sequence: TGTGCCAGCAGCCAGGTCGGGACCACTGAAGCTTTCTTT.

This chain links TRBV6-6 with TRBJ1-5; a possible D gene is TRBD1 (6 bases). The CDR3 totals 13 residues. V was cut by 6 bases and J by 4 bases, with 10 bases left in between. The germline V gene encodes CDR1 MNHNY and CDR2 SVGAGI (reference sequence). CDR3: CASSQQGNQPQHF. DNA for the CDR3: TGTGCCAGCAGCCAACAGGGAAATCAGCCCCAGCATTTT.

The chain employs TRBV29-1 and TRBJ1-3, with 7 bases that match TRBD1. Germline V gene lookup returns CDR1 SQVTM and CDR2 ANQGSEA. CDR3 size: 14 residues. Losses at the gene ends were 6 bases for V and 1 base for J; bases not matched to a gene: 6. DNA for the CDR3: TGCAGCGTCGTTGACAGGGCATCTGGAAACACCATATATTTT. It specifies CSVVDRASGNTIYF.